A selection of T cell receptor beta chains follows, all from one sample in a study of lymphopenia after photon versus proton radiotherapy. Method: immunoSEQ multiplex PCR; TCRdb's copy keeps in-frame clones and lacks some. The table includes some 170,000 clones, 88% detected once. The input for sequencing was peripheral blood, taken from a patient treated with photon-based radiotherapy. The origin of the receptors is a man aged 50 to 60 with gastric cancer. Each CDR3 is given with its conserved first and last residue. D genes are given only for firm matches. Part of the rows lack a size; the others show once, few, many or a class for expanded clones.

J,size,D,V,length,DNA,CDR3
TRBJ2-7,NA,TRBD2,TRBV7-2,16,TGTGCCAGCAGCCCGGTAGCGGGAATCGGGCAGCGCGAGCAGTACTTC,CASSPVAGIGQREQYF
TRBJ2-1,NA,TRBD2,TRBV9,16,TGTGCCAGCAGCCCCCGTTTAGCGGGAGGGCCAGTTGAGCAGTTCTTC,CASSPRLAGGPVEQFF
TRBJ2-7,NA,TRBD2,TRBV9,18,TGTGCCAGCAGCGTAACGGGACTAGCGGATGACGTCGCCTACGAGCAGTACTTC,CASSVTGLADDVAYEQYF
TRBJ1-5,once,TRBD1,TRBV7-9,15,TGTGCCAGCAGCGCGACAGGGAGCCCCAATCAGCCCCAGCATTTT,CASSATGSPNQPQHF
TRBJ2-5,NA,TRBD2,TRBV6-4,18,TGTGCCAGCAGTGACTCGCGGCTAGCGGGAGGAAGGGGAGAGACCCAGTACTTC,CASSDSRLAGGRGETQYF
TRBJ2-7,NA,NA,TRBV21-1,15,TGTGCCAGCGCCAGATTCCTAGCGGGAGAGCGAGAGCAGTACTTC,CASARFLAGEREQYF
TRBJ2-6,once,NA,TRBV7-3,13,TGTGCCAGCAGCTTCCCTGGGGCCAACGTCCTGACTTTC,CASSFPGANVLTF
TRBJ2-1,NA,TRBD2,TRBV18,17,TGTGCCAGCTCACCACCGTTAGCGGGGGTATCCTACAATGAGCAGTTCTTC,CASSPPLAGVSYNEQFF
TRBJ2-7,NA,NA,TRBV11-3,16,TGTGCCAGCAGCTCCACCTTGCGGGACCCAACCTACGAGCAGTACTTC,CASSSTLRDPTYEQYF
TRBJ2-7,NA,NA,TRBV5-1,13,TGCGCCAGCAGCCCGACGGAGTTCTACGAGCAGTACTTC,CASSPTEFYEQYF